This TCR beta chain was documented in a study of vaccination effects on CD4 cells after COVID-19. This CDR3 spans 14 amino acids. Germline-derived CDR1 and CDR2 are LNHNV and YYDKDF (reference sequence). The trim removed 3 bases at V and 4 bases at J, leaving 3 bases unmatched. TCRdb's copy holds only in-frame clones and misses some; the assay was immunoSEQ multiplex PCR. The sample holds tens of thousands of clones, about 72% seen once. Notes on this clone: As yet, its antigen is unknown.

Before any sequencing was done, the ViraFEST assay used viral peptide pools to expand antigen-specific CD4+ T cells. The culture ran for about 10 days, and then CD4+ T cells were isolated. The healthy vaccine recipients, who had no prior SARS-CoV-2 infection, showed negative nucleocapsid antibodies. It was on days 3 and 7 that half the medium was replaced with IL-2 medium. V and J are TRBV15 and TRBJ1-3, with TRBD1 matching over 7 bases. This TCR was sampled from a human donor who received a COVID-19 vaccine. The starting material was CD4+ T cells from PBMCs cultured with HCoV-NL63 spike peptides, obtained before COVID-19 vaccination. This CDR3 reads CATSRGTAGNTIYF. The CDR3 DNA sequence: TGTGCCACCAGCAGGGGGACAGCCGGAAACACCATATATTTT.